These 24 T cell receptor beta chains came from one sample sequenced in a study of CDR3 diversity in severe acne. TCRdb called the PCR reads again in MiXCR, with one record for every CDR3 protein. Among fewer than 90,000 distinct CDR3 sequences listed, 51% were seen once. Input material: blood. These receptors originate from a male donor in good health, without acne.

This sequence joins TRBV20-1 and TRBJ1-2; possibly TRBD1 for D (5 bases). Trimming stripped 2 bases from V and 2 bases from J, with 9 bases between. CDR3 length: 13 amino acids. Germline CDR1 and CDR2: DFQATT and SNEGSKA (reference sequence). The CDR3 sequence is CSARSGPNYGYTF. Written as DNA, the CDR3 is TGCAGTGCTAGATCGGGGCCAAACTATGGCTACACCTTC.

This clonotype was picked up a small number of times. V is TRBV24-1 and J is TRBJ1-1, with D possibly TRBD1 on 5 matching bases. This CDR3 comprises 17 residues. V lost 3 bases to trimming and J lost 14 bases, with 30 bases between them. The V gene's germline CDR1 is KGHDR and CDR2 SFDVKD. The CDR3 region has the DNA TGTGCCACCAGTGATCGTCCGGGACTAGCGGGAAACAATGAGCAGTTCTTT. Protein: CATSDRPGLAGNNEQFF.

The J gene is TRBJ2-1, the V gene TRBV20-1; 7 nucleotides agree with TRBD2. Germline V gene lookup returns CDR1 DFQATT and CDR2 SNEGSKA (reference sequence). Trimming at V came to 0 bases and at J to 0 bases, leaving 8 bases not matched to a gene. The CDR3 has 17 residues. CDR3 region: CSARDQSGKSSYNEQFF. For the CDR3, the DNA is TGCAGTGCTAGAGATCAAAGCGGGAAAAGCTCCTACAATGAGCAGTTCTTC.

The chain has TRBV10-3 and TRBJ2-7; 8 nucleotides align to TRBD1. CDR1 and CDR2 from the germline V gene are ENHRY and SYGVKD. The CDR3 runs to 15 residues. Trimming removed 3 bases from V and 3 bases from J; junction bases left unmatched: 7. The CDR3 nucleotides read TGTGCCATCAGTGACCGGGACAGGTTGAACTACGAGCAGTACTTC. Encoded protein: CAISDRDRLNYEQYF.

This clonotype was observed many times. The J gene is TRBJ1-5, the V gene TRBV19; D uncertain. The CDR3 runs 13 residues. The germline CDR1 and CDR2 sequences are LNHDA and SQIVND (reference sequence). V dropped 5 bases and J dropped 6 bases, with 11 bases sitting between them. CDR3 in DNA: TGTGCCAGTAGTGGCCTGAGCGGTCAGCCCCAGCATTTT. Translated: CASSGLSGQPQHF.

The chain recombines TRBV12-3 or TRBV12-4 with TRBJ1-2; D perhaps matches TRBD1 (5 bases). This CDR3 contains 15 residues. The germline V and J ends were trimmed by 5 bases and 3 bases, with 16 bases remaining between them. The CDR3 DNA follows: TGTGCCAGCAGTGGGGGACTGGCAGGTCACTATGGCTACACCTTC. This translates into CASSGGLAGHYGYTF.

This clonotype was counted a few times. The chain combines TRBV27 with TRBJ2-2; D gene uncertain. V shed 6 bases and J shed 2 bases, with 7 bases lying between them. CDR1 and CDR2 (germline): MNHEY, SMNVEV (reference sequence). This CDR3 has 13 residues. The DNA for the CDR3 is TGTGCCAGCAGGGTTACAAACACCGGGGAGCTGTTTTTT. It yields the protein CASRVTNTGELFF.

V is TRBV24-1 and J is TRBJ2-5, with D unresolved. Between the trimmed V and J ends, which lost 8 bases and 5 bases, there was a span of 14 bases. The CDR3 contains 13 residues. Germline loops: CDR1 KGHDR, CDR2 SFDVKD. The CDR3 spells CATTSGAGETQYF. CDR3 DNA sequence: TGTGCCACCACCTCAGGAGCCGGGGAGACCCAGTACTTC.

The chain uses TRBV6-5 and TRBJ2-7; 7 nucleotides agree with TRBD1. CDR1 is MNHEY and CDR2 is SVGAGI in the germline V gene. The CDR3 is 14 residues long. The V segment lost 2 bases and the J segment 5 bases; nucleotides outside the gene matches: 6. The CDR3 loop is CASSYVTGRHEQYF. The CDR3 DNA reads TGTGCCAGCAGTTACGTGACAGGGCGCCACGAGCAGTACTTC.

This rearrangement joins TRBV4-1 to TRBJ2-7; no clear D. V lost 0 bases and J 1 base, leaving 10 bases between the germline ends. The V gene's germline CDR1 is MGHRA and CDR2 YSYEKL. The CDR3 is 15 amino acids. CDR3 region: CASSQETALSYEQYF. CDR3 in DNA: TGCGCCAGCAGCCAAGAGACGGCGCTTTCCTACGAGCAGTACTTC.

The chain uses TRBV12-5 and TRBJ2-5; 13 nucleotides align to TRBD2. There are 17 residues in the CDR3. Germline V gives CDR1 LGHNT, CDR2 FRNRAP. V lost 4 bases and J lost 1; bases outside the gene matches: 6. In DNA, the CDR3 is TGTGCTAGTGGTTCCGGACTAGCGGGAGCAGGCCAAGAGACCCAGTACTTC. Translated, it gives CASGSGLAGAGQETQYF.

This clonotype showed up many times. The chain employs TRBV6-1 and TRBJ1-6, with D maybe TRBD1 (6 bases). Trimming left V 1 base short and J 7 bases short, with 14 bases between. Germline values: CDR1 MNHNS, CDR2 SASEGT. The CDR3 sequence is 16 residues long. The CDR3 DNA reads TGTGCCAGCAGTGAAGATCCCCAGGGGCGAAATTCACCCCTCCACTTT. Protein product: CASSEDPQGRNSPLHF.

This clonotype qualifies as medium-sized. This chain links TRBV6-4 with TRBJ2-7; D is undetermined. This CDR3 is built from 15 residues. The V and J ends lost 3 bases and 0 bases respectively, with 12 bases between them. Germline assignment: CDR1 MRHNA and CDR2 SNTAGT. The CDR3 bases are TGTGCCAGCAGTGAAGAACCTTCGAACTCCTACGAGCAGTACTTC. It specifies CASSEEPSNSYEQYF.

This clonotype was seen repeatedly, ten times or more. J is TRBJ2-2 and V is TRBV30; D could derive from TRBD1 or TRBD2 (5 bases each). Germline CDR1 reads GTSNPN; CDR2 reads SVGIG (reference sequence). V dropped 3 bases and J dropped 3 bases, with 29 bases sitting between them. This CDR3 has 20 amino acids. The CDR3 bases are TGTGCCTGGAGCTCATACCACAGGAAAAGTGCGGGCTATGACACCGGGGAGCTGTTTTTT. This translates into CAWSSYHRKSAGYDTGELFF.

This clonotype was seen at least ten times. This rearrangement joins TRBV5-1 to TRBJ1-2; 7 nucleotides align to TRBD1. Germline values: CDR1 SGHRS, CDR2 YFSETQ. V lost 4 bases to trimming and J lost 2 bases; unmatched junction nucleotides: 5. The CDR3 totals 14 residues. The CDR3 region has the DNA TGCGCCAGCAGCCCCGGGGACAGAAACTATGGCTACACCTTC. Its translation is CASSPGDRNYGYTF.

The chain links TRBV5-6 to TRBJ2-7; 7 nucleotides align to TRBD2. Trimming at V came to 2 bases and at J to 5 bases, leaving 10 bases not matched to a gene. This CDR3 has 15 amino acids. Looked up from germline, CDR1 is SGHDT and CDR2 is YYEEEE. The CDR3: CASSFQAGSYNEQYF. CDR3 sequence (DNA): TGTGCCAGCAGCTTCCAAGCGGGATCCTACAACGAGCAGTACTTC.

CDR3 sequence: CATGALYEQYF. In nucleotides, the CDR3 is TGTGCCACAGGGGCCCTCTACGAGCAGTACTTC. V gene TRBV2 combines with J gene TRBJ2-7, with a weak D call TRBD1 (6 bases). CDR1 is SNHLY and CDR2 is FYNNEI in the germline V gene. With 10 bases removed from V and 3 bases from J, the gap between germline ends came to 10 bases. The length of the CDR3 is 11 residues.

This clonotype has just a few counts. The CDR3 DNA reads TGCGCCAGCAGCCCGACCTTACTAGCGGGGGCCTACGAGCAGTACTTC. Protein product: CASSPTLLAGAYEQYF. The chain recombines TRBV5-1 with TRBJ2-7, with TRBD2 matching over 11 bases. Per the germline V gene, CDR1 is SGHRS and CDR2 is YFSETQ. The CDR3 is made up of 16 amino acids. V shed 4 bases and J 2 bases; nucleotides not matched to a gene: 8.

The chain has TRBV2 and TRBJ1-4; possibly TRBD1 for D (6 bases). V gave up 4 bases and J gave up 5 bases, with 14 bases separating them. Germline CDR1 is SNHLY and CDR2 is FYNNEI. The CDR3 sequence is 15 residues long. The CDR3: CASSVGGHSNEKLFF. The DNA for the CDR3 is TGTGCCAGCAGTGTGGGGGGCCACTCCAATGAAAAACTGTTTTTT. The variable domain in full, completed from reference TRBV2 and TRBJ1-4, reads EPEVTQTPSHQVTQMGQEVILRCVPISNHLYFYWYRQILGQKVEFLVSFYNNEISEKSEIFDDQFSVERPDGSNFTLKIRSTKLEDSAMYFCASSVGGHSNEKLFFGSGTQLSVL.

This clonotype was counted a few times. The chain joins TRBV6-1 to TRBJ2-7, with TRBD2 matching over 13 bases. Trimming removed 5 bases from V and 1 base from J; junction bases left unmatched: 11. CDR1 and CDR2 from the germline V gene are MNHNS and SASEGT. The CDR3 sequence is 18 residues long. The CDR3 DNA reads TGTGCCAGCAGTTACCGAACTAGCGGGAGGGCCGAATCCTACGAGCAGTACTTC. The encoded protein is CASSYRTSGRAESYEQYF.

This clonotype was observed a single time. V and J are TRBV20-1 and TRBJ2-5; D may be TRBD1 or TRBD2 (5 bases each). CDR3 length: 15 residues. The germline gives CDR1 DFQATT, CDR2 SNEGSKA (reference sequence). The CDR3 nucleotides read TGCAGCACCAGGGATTGGGAGTTTTTCACAGAGACCCAGTACTTC. Amino acid sequence: CSTRDWEFFTETQYF.

This chain uses TRBV10-3 with TRBJ2-3, with 10 bases matching TRBD2. The V segment lost 6 bases and the J segment 8 bases; nucleotides outside the gene matches: 11. CDR1 is ENHRY and CDR2 is SYGVKD in the germline V gene. This CDR3 spans 15 amino acids. CDR3 loop: CAISILAGASPTQYF. The DNA of the CDR3 is TGTGCCATCAGCATCCTAGCGGGGGCGTCCCCTACGCAGTATTTT.

The chain uses TRBV25-1 and TRBJ2-7, with 9 positions matching TRBD1. Trimming removed 1 base from V and 3 bases from J; junction bases left unmatched: 4. This CDR3 is 15 amino acids long. Germline V gene lookup returns CDR1 MGHDK and CDR2 SYGVNS. The CDR3 nucleotides are TGTGCCAGCAGTGAATTGCAGACAGGGGGCTACGAGCAGTACTTC. Translated, it gives CASSELQTGGYEQYF.

At least ten counts were recorded for this clonotype. A much larger clone lies a single base off, so this may be a read error. The chain combines TRBV12-3 or TRBV12-4 with TRBJ2-1; D is possibly TRBD1 or TRBD2 (5 bases each). This CDR3 is built from 13 residues. Trimming stripped 6 bases from V and 8 bases from J, with 14 bases between. The DNA for the CDR3 is TGTGCCAGCAGGCCTCAGGGAGTCGATGAGCAGTTCTTC. Amino acids: CASRPQGVDEQFF.